The rows below give T cell receptor beta chains drawn from one sample of a study of shared clonotypes between healthy human individuals. Profiling relied on immunoSEQ multiplex PCR, and the TCRdb table lists in-frame clones only, not all of them. Here the sample spans about 1.5 million clones, roughly 98% being singletons. The specimen sequenced was naive CD4+ T cells sorted from blood. These receptors were obtained from a young man in good health. Each CDR3 is given with its conserved first and last residue. Fields, in order: D gene, J gene, clone size, CDR3 length, V gene, CDR3 DNA, CDR3 protein. D genes are given only for firm matches. Not every row has a clone size; where given, it reads once, few, many or a size class.

d_call: TRBD2
j_call: TRBJ2-7
clone_size: .
cdr3_length: 15
v_call: TRBV6-1
cdr3_nt: TGTGCCAGCAGTGACCTTCGGACTAGCGCGTACGAGCAGTACTTC
cdr3_aa: CASSDLRTSAYEQYF

d_call: TRBD1
j_call: TRBJ1-4
clone_size: .
cdr3_length: 13
v_call: TRBV28
cdr3_nt: TGTGCCAGCAAGCAGGGGGCGTACGAAAAACTGTTTTTT
cdr3_aa: CASKQGAYEKLFF

d_call: TRBD2
j_call: TRBJ2-3
clone_size: .
cdr3_length: 18
v_call: TRBV7-3
cdr3_nt: TGTGCCAGCAGCCCCCGGACTAGCGGGAGAGGACCCCTGGATACGCAGTATTTT
cdr3_aa: CASSPRTSGRGPLDTQYF

d_call: TRBD1
j_call: TRBJ1-4
clone_size: .
cdr3_length: 15
v_call: TRBV28
cdr3_nt: TGTGCCAGCAGCTGGATCGGGACAGAGAATGAAAAACTGTTTTTT
cdr3_aa: CASSWIGTENEKLFF

d_call: .
j_call: TRBJ1-1
clone_size: .
cdr3_length: 13
v_call: TRBV15
cdr3_nt: TGTGCCACCAGCAGAGGATTAGGGGCTGAAGCTTTCTTT
cdr3_aa: CATSRGLGAEAFF

d_call: .
j_call: TRBJ2-7
clone_size: once
cdr3_length: 13
v_call: TRBV5-4
cdr3_nt: TGTGCCAGCAGCTTGGCCATCTCCTACGAGCAGTACTTC
cdr3_aa: CASSLAISYEQYF

d_call: .
j_call: TRBJ1-5
clone_size: .
cdr3_length: 16
v_call: TRBV27
cdr3_nt: TGTGCCAGCAGTCTCAGATTTAAAACAGGGAATCAGCCCCAGCATTTT
cdr3_aa: CASSLRFKTGNQPQHF

d_call: .
j_call: TRBJ2-3
clone_size: .
cdr3_length: 18
v_call: TRBV18
cdr3_nt: TGTGCCAGCTCACCCCTGTGGTTAGACAGGACTAAAACAGATACGCAGTATTTT
cdr3_aa: CASSPLWLDRTKTDTQYF

d_call: TRBD1
j_call: TRBJ1-4
clone_size: .
cdr3_length: 15
v_call: TRBV7-9
cdr3_nt: TGTGCCAGCAGCTTAGCGACAGGGTCTAATGAAAAACTGTTTTTT
cdr3_aa: CASSLATGSNEKLFF

d_call: .
j_call: TRBJ2-7
clone_size: .
cdr3_length: 13
v_call: TRBV11-2
cdr3_nt: TGTGCCAGCAGCTGGACGGCCACCTACGAGCAGTACTTC
cdr3_aa: CASSWTATYEQYF

d_call: TRBD2
j_call: TRBJ2-1
clone_size: .
cdr3_length: 17
v_call: TRBV7-2
cdr3_nt: TGTGCCAGCAGCTTAAAACCCGGACTAGTCACCAACGATGAGCAGTTCTTC
cdr3_aa: CASSLKPGLVTNDEQFF

d_call: .
j_call: TRBJ1-2
clone_size: .
cdr3_length: 11
v_call: TRBV28
cdr3_nt: TGTGCCAGCAACGACCGATATGGCTACACCTTC
cdr3_aa: CASNDRYGYTF

d_call: TRBD1
j_call: TRBJ2-7
clone_size: .
cdr3_length: 15
v_call: TRBV19
cdr3_nt: TGTGCCAGTAGTGGAGGGAGGACAGGGGTCCACGAGCAGTACTTC
cdr3_aa: CASSGGRTGVHEQYF

d_call: TRBD2
j_call: TRBJ2-7
clone_size: .
cdr3_length: 15
v_call: TRBV28
cdr3_nt: TGTGCCAGCAGTCCGGGGAGGGCCGTAAACTACGAGCAGTACTTC
cdr3_aa: CASSPGRAVNYEQYF

d_call: .
j_call: TRBJ1-5
clone_size: .
cdr3_length: 13
v_call: TRBV6-4
cdr3_nt: TGTGCCAGCAGTGTGAGGGGAGGACAGCCCCAGCATTTT
cdr3_aa: CASSVRGGQPQHF

d_call: TRBD1
j_call: TRBJ2-2
clone_size: .
cdr3_length: 18
v_call: TRBV4-2
cdr3_nt: TGTGCCAGCAGCCAAGCGAGGTCGGGACAGGGGAACACCGGGGAGCTGTTTTTT
cdr3_aa: CASSQARSGQGNTGELFF

d_call: .
j_call: TRBJ2-7
clone_size: .
cdr3_length: 14
v_call: TRBV11-2
cdr3_nt: TGTGCCACCGCCGTTGGGCCTCCGCCCTACGAGCAGTACTTC
cdr3_aa: CATAVGPPPYEQYF

d_call: TRBD1
j_call: TRBJ2-7
clone_size: .
cdr3_length: 15
v_call: TRBV6-1
cdr3_nt: TGTGCCAGCAGTTTAACCGGGACAGGGGTTCACGAGCAGTACTTC
cdr3_aa: CASSLTGTGVHEQYF

d_call: .
j_call: TRBJ2-7
clone_size: .
cdr3_length: 17
v_call: TRBV19
cdr3_nt: TGTGCCAGTAGTATCTCAGGTTTTATAAACCGGTCCTACGAGCAGTACTTC
cdr3_aa: CASSISGFINRSYEQYF

d_call: .
j_call: TRBJ1-3
clone_size: .
cdr3_length: 16
v_call: TRBV6-1
cdr3_nt: TGTGCCAGCAGTGAAGCTGGGTGGGGCGCGGGAAACACCATATATTTT
cdr3_aa: CASSEAGWGAGNTIYF

d_call: TRBD2
j_call: TRBJ2-7
clone_size: .
cdr3_length: 15
v_call: TRBV15
cdr3_nt: TGTGCCAGCCGGAGGGAGCTAGCGGCCCCCTACGAGCAGTACTTC
cdr3_aa: CASRRELAAPYEQYF

d_call: .
j_call: TRBJ1-2
clone_size: .
cdr3_length: 12
v_call: TRBV5-1
cdr3_nt: TGCGCCAGCAGCCCAGACAACTATGGCTACACCTTC
cdr3_aa: CASSPDNYGYTF

d_call: .
j_call: TRBJ2-7
clone_size: .
cdr3_length: 13
v_call: TRBV27
cdr3_nt: TGTGCCAGCAGGCAGGGGAGCTCCTACGAGCAGTACTTC
cdr3_aa: CASRQGSSYEQYF

d_call: .
j_call: TRBJ1-1
clone_size: .
cdr3_length: 12
v_call: TRBV5-1
cdr3_nt: TGCGCCAGCAGCTTGCAGGAAACTGAAGCTTTCTTT
cdr3_aa: CASSLQETEAFF

d_call: .
j_call: TRBJ2-5
clone_size: once
cdr3_length: 16
v_call: TRBV27
cdr3_nt: TGTGCCAGCAGTTACCGTGCAGGGCGAAGAGGAGAGACCCAGTACTTC
cdr3_aa: CASSYRAGRRGETQYF

d_call: .
j_call: TRBJ2-7
clone_size: .
cdr3_length: 16
v_call: TRBV18
cdr3_nt: TGTGCCAGCTCCCCTCGGGGTAGCGGAAGCTCCTACGAGCAGTACTTC
cdr3_aa: CASSPRGSGSSYEQYF

d_call: TRBD2
j_call: TRBJ2-6
clone_size: .
cdr3_length: 14
v_call: TRBV10-3
cdr3_nt: TGTGCCGCCGCTGAGGGACTAGGGGCCAACGTCCTGACTTTC
cdr3_aa: CAAAEGLGANVLTF

d_call: TRBD1
j_call: TRBJ2-1
clone_size: .
cdr3_length: 15
v_call: TRBV5-1
cdr3_nt: TGCGCCAGCAGTTTGGGACAGGGGGCGAACAATGAGCAGTTCTTC
cdr3_aa: CASSLGQGANNEQFF

d_call: TRBD1
j_call: TRBJ1-4
clone_size: .
cdr3_length: 16
v_call: TRBV7-9
cdr3_nt: TGTGCCAGCAGCGGGACAGGGTCTGCAACTAATGAAAAACTGTTTTTT
cdr3_aa: CASSGTGSATNEKLFF

d_call: TRBD1
j_call: TRBJ2-5
clone_size: once
cdr3_length: 14
v_call: TRBV27
cdr3_nt: TGTGCCAGCAGTTCACAGGGGCGCCGGGAGACCCAGTACTTC
cdr3_aa: CASSSQGRRETQYF

d_call: .
j_call: TRBJ2-3
clone_size: .
cdr3_length: 15
v_call: TRBV6-5
cdr3_nt: TGTGCCAGCAGTTACGGGGGCTCTAGCACAGATACGCAGTATTTT
cdr3_aa: CASSYGGSSTDTQYF

d_call: .
j_call: TRBJ2-7
clone_size: .
cdr3_length: 15
v_call: TRBV18
cdr3_nt: TGTGCCAGCTCACACCTAGCGAAGAGCTCCTACGAGCAGTACTTC
cdr3_aa: CASSHLAKSSYEQYF

d_call: .
j_call: TRBJ2-3
clone_size: .
cdr3_length: 12
v_call: TRBV11-3
cdr3_nt: TGTGCCAGCAGCTTGAAGCGAGATACGCAGTATTTT
cdr3_aa: CASSLKRDTQYF

d_call: .
j_call: TRBJ2-2
clone_size: .
cdr3_length: 15
v_call: TRBV5-6
cdr3_nt: TGTGCCAGCATTTTAGGAAACGGGGACACCGGGGAGCTGTTTTTT
cdr3_aa: CASILGNGDTGELFF

d_call: .
j_call: TRBJ2-3
clone_size: .
cdr3_length: 15
v_call: TRBV9
cdr3_nt: TGTGCCAGCAGCCGCGCTCCCCGGGTATCAGATACGCAGTATTTT
cdr3_aa: CASSRAPRVSDTQYF

d_call: TRBD1
j_call: TRBJ2-7
clone_size: once
cdr3_length: 15
v_call: TRBV18
cdr3_nt: TGTGCCAGCTCACCAAACCTGGACAGGGGACCCGAGCAGTACTTC
cdr3_aa: CASSPNLDRGPEQYF

d_call: .
j_call: TRBJ2-5
clone_size: .
cdr3_length: 11
v_call: TRBV28
cdr3_nt: TGTGCCAGCAGCACCCAAGAGACCCAGTACTTC
cdr3_aa: CASSTQETQYF

d_call: TRBD2
j_call: TRBJ2-3
clone_size: once
cdr3_length: 12
v_call: TRBV29-1
cdr3_nt: TGCAGCGTTGCGGGAGGAACAGATACGCAGTATTTT
cdr3_aa: CSVAGGTDTQYF

d_call: .
j_call: TRBJ1-5
clone_size: once
cdr3_length: 14
v_call: TRBV10-3
cdr3_nt: TGTGCCATCAGTCGCGGTTATAGCAATCAGCCCCAGCATTTT
cdr3_aa: CAISRGYSNQPQHF

d_call: TRBD1
j_call: TRBJ1-2
clone_size: once
cdr3_length: 14
v_call: TRBV7-2
cdr3_nt: TGTGCCAGCAGCTTTCGGGACAGGGGGTATGGCTACACCTTC
cdr3_aa: CASSFRDRGYGYTF

d_call: TRBD1
j_call: TRBJ2-3
clone_size: .
cdr3_length: 17
v_call: TRBV5-1
cdr3_nt: TGCGCCAGCAGCTCTAGGCCGGGACAGGGAGGCACAGATACGCAGTATTTT
cdr3_aa: CASSSRPGQGGTDTQYF

d_call: .
j_call: TRBJ2-5
clone_size: .
cdr3_length: 12
v_call: TRBV29-1
cdr3_nt: TGCAGCGCCCAGGCAGGATTAGAGACCCAGTACTTC
cdr3_aa: CSAQAGLETQYF

d_call: .
j_call: TRBJ2-1
clone_size: .
cdr3_length: 15
v_call: TRBV6-5
cdr3_nt: TGTGCCAGCAGTTACAGACAGAGCTCCTACAATGAGCAGTTCTTC
cdr3_aa: CASSYRQSSYNEQFF

d_call: .
j_call: TRBJ1-1
clone_size: .
cdr3_length: 15
v_call: TRBV18
cdr3_nt: TGTGCCAGCTTACCTACAGACAGTTCGAACACTGAAGCTTTCTTT
cdr3_aa: CASLPTDSSNTEAFF

d_call: .
j_call: TRBJ2-5
clone_size: .
cdr3_length: 14
v_call: TRBV5-1
cdr3_nt: TGCGCCAGCAGCTCCAGCAGGGTTCAAGAGACCCAGTACTTC
cdr3_aa: CASSSSRVQETQYF

d_call: TRBD1
j_call: TRBJ2-1
clone_size: .
cdr3_length: 15
v_call: TRBV10-3
cdr3_nt: TGTGCCATCAAGGGGGGACAGGGGCCCTACAATGAGCAGTTCTTC
cdr3_aa: CAIKGGQGPYNEQFF

d_call: .
j_call: TRBJ2-6
clone_size: .
cdr3_length: 17
v_call: TRBV4-3
cdr3_nt: TGCGCCAGCAGCCAAGATTTAAAGCGCTCTGGGGCCAACGTCCTGACTTTC
cdr3_aa: CASSQDLKRSGANVLTF

d_call: TRBD2
j_call: TRBJ2-1
clone_size: .
cdr3_length: 19
v_call: TRBV28
cdr3_nt: TGTGCCAGCAGCACAGGGACTAGCGGGAGTAGTGGGGGGTACAATGAGCAGTTCTTC
cdr3_aa: CASSTGTSGSSGGYNEQFF

d_call: .
j_call: TRBJ2-7
clone_size: .
cdr3_length: 15
v_call: TRBV7-2
cdr3_nt: TGTGCCAGCAGCTTAGCGAAACGGGAGCCCTACGAGCAGTACTTC
cdr3_aa: CASSLAKREPYEQYF

d_call: .
j_call: TRBJ2-3
clone_size: .
cdr3_length: 14
v_call: TRBV18
cdr3_nt: TGTGCCAGCTCACTACAGGGATGGGCAGATACGCAGTATTTT
cdr3_aa: CASSLQGWADTQYF

d_call: .
j_call: TRBJ2-7
clone_size: .
cdr3_length: 17
v_call: TRBV5-6
cdr3_nt: TGTGCCAGCAGCTTTACCGGGACGGGCAAACACTCCTACGAGCAGTACTTC
cdr3_aa: CASSFTGTGKHSYEQYF

d_call: .
j_call: TRBJ2-2
clone_size: .
cdr3_length: 15
v_call: TRBV9
cdr3_nt: TGTGCCAGCAGCGTAGGACAACCGAACACCGGGGAGCTGTTTTTT
cdr3_aa: CASSVGQPNTGELFF

d_call: .
j_call: TRBJ2-7
clone_size: .
cdr3_length: 14
v_call: TRBV5-1
cdr3_nt: TGCGCCAGCAGCAACCAGGGACGCGCATCCGAGCAGTACTTC
cdr3_aa: CASSNQGRASEQYF